The entry below gives a single TCR beta chain sequence along with its context. Its cognate antigen has yet to be identified. No base qualities exist here, and no much larger clone lies one base off it. The data derive from a study of cytomegalovirus exposure and HLA in healthy donors (dated by TCRdb to about 2017). Describing the broader study: An earlier analysis of approximately 640 of the donors reported more than 250 Gb of sequence data and roughly 100 million unique TCR beta sequences from 150 million to 200 million T cells. A separate validation cohort of 90 to 150 different subjects was used in addition to the roughly 700-subject first cohort. To predict cytomegalovirus infection status, the study combined high-throughput TCR immunosequencing, statistical association of individual TCRs with disease status, and machine learning. An early release covering roughly 600 HLA-typed donors comprised around 300 gigabases of sequencing data and tens of millions of unique TCR sequences. Genome-wide SNP genotypes for about 65% of the roughly 670 donors were used in a later genetic analysis, which treated that subset as a discovery cohort. Of the roughly 400 genotyped donors, 65% to 90% were placed in the genetic ancestry cluster associated with self-reported Caucasian donors. All discovery cohort repertoires had been generated on a single sequencing platform. The study profiled the T cell repertoires of under 700 subjects by immunosequencing and related them to cytomegalovirus serostatus. On average, around 200,000 unique TCR beta nucleotide sequences were sequenced per donor among about 400 genotyped donors of the cohort, with roughly 18% of those sequences being non-productive. Donor age, sex, ethnicity and CMV serostatus were collected together with the repertoire data. In a later analysis, previously published TCR beta repertoires from roughly 710 donors were re-analyzed and high-resolution HLA genotyping was added so that TCR occurrence patterns could be studied. The study was designed to test whether signatures of past pathogen exposure could be identified by cataloging public T cell receptors. The number of typed donors differed by locus: roughly 620-640 for A, B, C, DRB1 and DQB1; approximately 520 for DQA1; 606 for DPA1; and around 450 for DPB1. Five DR-DQ haplotypes were handled as single units for association and clustering, since linkage in the cohort was strong. HLA typing included class I and class II loci at four-digit resolution. To decide whether each TCR beta V gene segment behaved as functional or pseudogenic, an earlier analysis of some 600 of the donors relied on high-throughput TCR beta sequencing. In the later analysis, no new phenotypic data were used to find candidate immune exposures; instead, reliance was placed on TCR beta sequences and their occurrence across donors.

Here is what the overall study found, with its caveats: According to a later analysis, most CMV-associated TCR beta chains appeared to be HLA-restricted, and the HLA associations seemed to be driven largely by CMV exposure. The authors suggested that the approach could potentially be extended to other disease states and immunological phenotypes. In vitro tests confirmed that three of the cytomegalovirus-associated TCR beta chains recognize cytomegalovirus antigens. Because HLA typing was missing for some donors at each locus, association tests included only the typed subset. Sequencing depth was assumed to be roughly uniform across donors in the presence/absence analyses, though that assumption may not hold. According to a later analysis, parvovirus B19, influenza, CMV and Epstein-Barr virus appeared linked to several top co-occurrence clusters. According to a later genetic analysis, donors in an Asian-associated ancestry cluster had fewer N-insertions in productive TCRs than the approximately 630-donor mean. A total of around 150 TCR beta chains were listed by the study as associated with cytomegalovirus. Assigning TCR associations to individual alleles was difficult when HLA alleles, especially DR and DQ, strongly co-occurred. Most TCR sequences were observed very rarely across donors, whereas some public TCRs were present in many individuals. Specific HLA alleles were associated with 16,951 TCR beta sequences at a false discovery rate of 0.05 in a later analysis. The 87-base-pair reads could not distinguish some IMGT-functional V segments, including TRBV6-2 and TRBV6-3, so those segments were excluded. V-gene and J-gene trimming of TCR beta chains was associated with a missense DCLRE1C variant in a later genetic analysis, and the association was replicated in an independent cohort. According to a later analysis, TCR association rates differed among HLA loci, with DRB1 alleles showing the most associated TCRs and HLA-C alleles showing the fewest. Linkage disequilibrium might explain the correlated functional status among segregating V segments, but an unknown experimental factor could not be ruled out. A group of highly shared sequence variants was considered likely to be a technical artifact of the sequencing pipeline. Because counts were too low, approximately 18 rarely observed V segments, including chromosome 9 orphons, were excluded from the earlier analysis of 587 of the donors. The classifier was reported to diagnose cytomegalovirus status with high specificity and sensitivity in both the original and validation cohorts. The only immune exposure information available for the cohort was CMV serostatus. Only TCR beta chains were sequenced in this cohort, and the absence of alpha or paired-chain data limited detectable features. In an earlier analysis of approximately 600 of the donors, most TCR beta V segments were observed in productive rearrangements about 90% or about 30% of the time, broadly matching IMGT annotations. A further reported finding was that TCR beta sequences accurately predicted the HLA-A and HLA-B alleles for most subjects in the first cohort. Compared with equally common non-associated chains, HLA-associated TCR beta chains in a later analysis were more clonally expanded and had lower generation probabilities.

From the germline V gene (reference sequence), CDR1 is SGHKS and CDR2 is YYEKEE. Including cysteine and phenylalanine, the CDR3 has 16 amino acids. Kept here is only the CDR3 DNA, which spans 48 bases and is read in frame from base 1. V is shortened by 0 bases, J by 2 bases, and the region joining them spans 15 bases. The cohort was made up of approximately 700 healthy bone marrow donors. At the time of sampling, all cohort members were nominally healthy, though unrecorded immune exposures were likely present. The donor was CMV seropositive and was included in the group of approximately 310 seropositive cohort members. Each donor provided a peripheral blood sample, and peripheral blood mononuclear cells were used for TCR beta sequencing. The Qiagen DNeasy Blood Extraction Kit was used to extract genomic DNA from the blood cell samples. Libraries were made using the immunoSEQ multiplex PCR assay. The multiplex PCR relied on a mix of 60 forward primers for TCR Vbeta segments and 13 reverse primers for TCR Jbeta segments. A multiplex PCR assay on genomic DNA amplified the CDR3 region of rearranged TCR beta genes. On the Illumina HiSeq System, the amplified TCR beta libraries were sequenced as 87-base-pair reads. On the authors' methods: A later analysis tallied about 77 million unique TCR beta chains across the 600 to 700 repertoires, and around 9.9 million of those chains were shared by two or more donors. Raw reads were error-corrected and collapsed into unique sequences with a nearest-neighbor algorithm that merged closely related sequences to remove PCR and sequencing errors. CDR3 sequences were aligned to IMGT reference sequences to assign V, D and J gene segments. For a sequence to be retained, a match of at least six nucleotides was required to both a V gene segment and a J gene segment. Rearrangements were called productive when the CDR3 lacked stop codons and stayed in frame with V and J; all others were non-productive. Following IMGT convention, CDR3 was defined as the stretch from the second conserved V-encoded cysteine up to the conserved J-encoded phenylalanine. The earlier analysis of roughly 590 of the donors excluded sequences that lacked an unambiguous match to a single V gene segment. In an earlier analysis of approximately 590 of the donors, a V segment was called functional when productive rearrangements were above 56.7%, and segregating when the standard deviation between donors exceeded 5%. A statistical classification framework was developed to diagnose cytomegalovirus status using the catalog of TCR beta chain sequences. V and J gene assignment, in a later analysis, came from comparing TCR nucleotide sequences with IMGT/GENE-DB human TR gene sequences. A later analysis assigned CDR3 sequences and most-parsimonious VDJ recombination scenarios with the TCRdist pipeline. In a later analysis, every TCR beta chain was defined by the combination of its CDR3 amino acid sequence and its V-gene family, and reads without a unique V-gene family were dropped. A later analysis removed 592 highly shared, low-generation-probability nucleotide sequences to deal with suspected cross-contamination and a sequencing artifact. A later analysis calculated a clonal expansion index for each public chain from normalized within-repertoire ranks of inferred template counts. A later analysis computed generation probabilities with a VDJ recombination model fitted to out-of-frame rearrangements, and checked the results against IGoR. Hypergeometric tests were used in a later analysis to score TCR-TCR, TCR-HLA and TCR-CMV co-occurrence, with a repertoire-size bias correction applied to the TCR pairs. To estimate false discovery rates, a later analysis permuted the HLA or CMV assignments 20 times. In a later analysis, co-occurring TCRs were grouped using DBSCAN, and TCRdist sequence similarity was added for clustering within HLA-allele-positive subsets. Repertoires with fewer than 30,000 or more than 120,000 public chains were left out of co-occurrence clustering, as were a few repertoires with anomalous nucleotide sharing. This immuneACCESS table, as held by TCRdb, lists in-frame sequences with V and J called but not all clones. Of the missing ones, under half trace to an unresolved V gene in checked studies; the others have no known cause. The V and J calls and clone size are taken from that table; D and trimming were inferred from the DNA. Present in this sample are under 65,000 clones, 60% to 85% of which were seen just once. The ten largest make up approximately 7.6% of the sample.

The material sequenced was PBMCs. The receptor chain draws on TRBV5-5 and TRBJ2-7; TRBD1 might be the D gene, on 5 matching bases. This clonotype was sampled from a man younger than 40 in good health and CMV-seropositive. The DNA sequence follows: TGTGCCAGCAGCTTGGCTAGGCAGGGTCCTGCCTACGAGCAGTACTTC. Its translation is CASSLARQGPAYEQYF.